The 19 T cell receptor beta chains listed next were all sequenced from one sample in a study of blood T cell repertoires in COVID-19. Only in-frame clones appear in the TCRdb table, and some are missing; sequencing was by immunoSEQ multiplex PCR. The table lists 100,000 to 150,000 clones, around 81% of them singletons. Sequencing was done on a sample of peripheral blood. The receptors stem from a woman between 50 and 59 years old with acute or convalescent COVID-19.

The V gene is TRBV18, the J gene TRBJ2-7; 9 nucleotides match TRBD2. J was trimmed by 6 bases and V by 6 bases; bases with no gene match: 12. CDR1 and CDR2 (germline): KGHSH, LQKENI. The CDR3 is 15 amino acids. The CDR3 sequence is CASSPGIAGDREQYF. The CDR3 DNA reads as TGTGCCAGCTCCCCGGGGATAGCGGGAGATCGCGAGCAGTACTTC.

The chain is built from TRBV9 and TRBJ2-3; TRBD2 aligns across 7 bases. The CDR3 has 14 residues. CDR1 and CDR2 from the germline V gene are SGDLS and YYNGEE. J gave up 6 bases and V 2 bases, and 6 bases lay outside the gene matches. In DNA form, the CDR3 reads TGTGCCAGCAGCGTGGCGGGAGTCCACGATACGCAGTATTTT. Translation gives CASSVAGVHDTQYF.

The CDR3 loop is CSVGTSGRYEQYF. The CDR3 DNA sequence: TGCAGCGTCGGGACTAGCGGGAGGTACGAGCAGTACTTC. V usage is TRBV29-1 and J usage is TRBJ2-7, with 15 bases lining up with TRBD2. Germline V gene data show CDR1 as SQVTM and CDR2 as ANQGSEA. CDR3 size: 13 residues. Trimming at V came to 6 bases and at J to 4 bases, leaving 1 base not matched to a gene.

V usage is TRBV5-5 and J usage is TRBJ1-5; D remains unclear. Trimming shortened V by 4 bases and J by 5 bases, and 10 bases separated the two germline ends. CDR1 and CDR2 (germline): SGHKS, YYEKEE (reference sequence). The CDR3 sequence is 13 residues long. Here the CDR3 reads CASSPGGYQPQHF. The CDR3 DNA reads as TGTGCCAGCAGCCCTGGCGGTTATCAGCCCCAGCATTTT.

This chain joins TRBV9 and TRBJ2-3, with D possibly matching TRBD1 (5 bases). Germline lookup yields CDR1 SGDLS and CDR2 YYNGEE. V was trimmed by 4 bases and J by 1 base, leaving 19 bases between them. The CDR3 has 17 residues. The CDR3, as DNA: TGTGCCAGCAGCCCCCCGGCCGTTGGCAGGGGCACAGATACGCAGTATTTT. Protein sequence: CASSPPAVGRGTDTQYF.

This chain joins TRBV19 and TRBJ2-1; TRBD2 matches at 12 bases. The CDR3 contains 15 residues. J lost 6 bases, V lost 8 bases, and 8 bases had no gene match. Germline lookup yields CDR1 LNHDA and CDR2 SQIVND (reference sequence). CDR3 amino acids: CASSRTSGDINEQFF. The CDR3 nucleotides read TGTGCCAGTTCCCGGACTAGCGGGGATATCAATGAGCAGTTCTTC. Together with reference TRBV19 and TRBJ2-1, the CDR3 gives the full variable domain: DGGITQSPKYLFRKEGQNVTLSCEQNLNHDAMYWYRQDPGQGLRLIYYSQIVNDFQKGDIAEGYSVSREKKESFPLTVTSAQKNPTAFYLCASSRTSGDINEQFFGPGTRLTVL.

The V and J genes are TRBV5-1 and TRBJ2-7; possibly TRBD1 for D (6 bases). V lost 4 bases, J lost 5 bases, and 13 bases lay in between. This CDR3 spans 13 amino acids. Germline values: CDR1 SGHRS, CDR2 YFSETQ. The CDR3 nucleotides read TGCGCCAGCAGCGTGGACAGTCCCAACGAGCAGTACTTC. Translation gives CASSVDSPNEQYF.

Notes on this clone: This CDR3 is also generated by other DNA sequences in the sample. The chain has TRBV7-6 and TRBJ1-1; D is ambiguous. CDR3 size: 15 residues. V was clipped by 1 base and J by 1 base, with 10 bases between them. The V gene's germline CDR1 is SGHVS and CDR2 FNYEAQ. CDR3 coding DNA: TGTGCCAGCAGCTTAGGCGGGGTTCGGAACACTGAAGCTTTCTTT. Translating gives CASSLGGVRNTEAFF.

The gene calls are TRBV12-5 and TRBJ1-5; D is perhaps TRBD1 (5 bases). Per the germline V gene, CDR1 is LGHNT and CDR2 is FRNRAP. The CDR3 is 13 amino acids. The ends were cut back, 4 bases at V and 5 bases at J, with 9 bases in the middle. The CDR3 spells CASGWGGDQPQHF. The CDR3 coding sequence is TGTGCTAGTGGTTGGGGGGGGGATCAGCCCCAGCATTTT.

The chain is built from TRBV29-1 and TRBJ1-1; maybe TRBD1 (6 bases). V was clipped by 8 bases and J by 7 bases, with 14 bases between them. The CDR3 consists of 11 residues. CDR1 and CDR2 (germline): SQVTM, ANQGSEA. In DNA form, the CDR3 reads TGCAGCTATGGGGGGGCCCTTGAAGCTTTCTTT. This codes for CSYGGALEAFF.

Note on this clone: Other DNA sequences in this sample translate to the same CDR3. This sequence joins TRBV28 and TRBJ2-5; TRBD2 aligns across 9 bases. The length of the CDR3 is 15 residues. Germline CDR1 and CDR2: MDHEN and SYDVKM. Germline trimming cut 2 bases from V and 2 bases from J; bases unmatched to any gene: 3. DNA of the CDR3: TGTGCCAGCAGTTTAGGCCTAGCGGGGCAAGAGACCCAGTACTTC. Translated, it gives CASSLGLAGQETQYF.

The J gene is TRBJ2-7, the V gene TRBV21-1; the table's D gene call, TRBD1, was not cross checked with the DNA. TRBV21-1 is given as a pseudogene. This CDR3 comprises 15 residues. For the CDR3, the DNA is TGTGCCAGCAGCCCACATGGACAAAGACCCTACGAGCAGTACTTC. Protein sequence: CASSPHGQRPYEQYF.

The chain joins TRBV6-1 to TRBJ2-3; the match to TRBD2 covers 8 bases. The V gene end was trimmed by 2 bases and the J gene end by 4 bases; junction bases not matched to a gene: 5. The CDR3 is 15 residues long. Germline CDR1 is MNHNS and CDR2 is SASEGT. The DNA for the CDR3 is TGTGCCAGCAGTGAAAGCGGGAGTCCCTCAGATACGCAGTATTTT. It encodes CASSESGSPSDTQYF.

CDR3 sequence reads: CATSTAGVETQYF. The DNA for the CDR3 is TGTGCCACCAGTACAGCGGGAGTGGAGACCCAGTACTTC. V gene TRBV24-1 combines with J gene TRBJ2-5; 8 nucleotides line up with TRBD2. With V trimmed by 6 bases and J by 5 bases, 4 bases remained unmatched. Germline CDR1 KGHDR, CDR2 SFDVKD. The CDR3 has 13 amino acids.

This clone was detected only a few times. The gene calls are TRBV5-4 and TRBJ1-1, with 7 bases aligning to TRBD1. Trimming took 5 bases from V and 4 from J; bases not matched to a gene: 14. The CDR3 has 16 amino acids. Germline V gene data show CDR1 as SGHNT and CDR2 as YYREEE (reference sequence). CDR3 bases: TGTGCCAGCAGTTCGAGAACAGGGGTTCATAGCACTGAAGCTTTCTTT. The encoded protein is CASSSRTGVHSTEAFF.

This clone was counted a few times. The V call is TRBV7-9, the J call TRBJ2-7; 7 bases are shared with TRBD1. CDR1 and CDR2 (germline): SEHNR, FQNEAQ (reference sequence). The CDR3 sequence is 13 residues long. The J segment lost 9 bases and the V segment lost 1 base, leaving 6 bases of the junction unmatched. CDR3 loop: CASSLGGQLGQYF. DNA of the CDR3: TGTGCCAGCAGCTTAGGGGGACAGTTGGGGCAGTACTTC.

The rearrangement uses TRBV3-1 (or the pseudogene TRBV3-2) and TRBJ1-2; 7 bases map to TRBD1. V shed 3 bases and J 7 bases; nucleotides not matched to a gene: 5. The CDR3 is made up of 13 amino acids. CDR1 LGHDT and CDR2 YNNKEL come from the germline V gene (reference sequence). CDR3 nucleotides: TGTGCCAGCAGCCATCCCTACAGGGGTGGCTACACCTTC. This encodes CASSHPYRGGYTF.

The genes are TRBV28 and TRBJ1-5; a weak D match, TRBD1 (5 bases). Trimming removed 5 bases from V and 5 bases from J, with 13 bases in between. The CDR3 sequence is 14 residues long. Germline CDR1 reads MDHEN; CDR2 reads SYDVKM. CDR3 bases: TGTGCCAGCAGTACACCAGGGTCCTATCAGCCCCAGCATTTT. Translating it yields CASSTPGSYQPQHF.

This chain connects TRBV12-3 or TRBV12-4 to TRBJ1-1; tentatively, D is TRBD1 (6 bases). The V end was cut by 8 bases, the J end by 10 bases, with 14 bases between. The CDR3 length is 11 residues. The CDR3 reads CASGTGNRAFF. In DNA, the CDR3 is TGTGCCAGCGGAACAGGGAATAGAGCTTTCTTT.